Below are 18 T cell receptor beta chains sequenced from a single sample in a study of T cells after yellow fever vaccination. A single record per CDR3 protein comes from TCRdb applying MiXCR to the 5' RACE reads. The sample has 350,000 to 450,000 distinct CDR3 sequences; around a sixth are singletons. Sequences were derived from PBMCs, sampled before the yellow fever booster vaccination. These receptors were obtained from a man in his late teens or twenties who received the YFV17D yellow fever vaccine.

CDR3 sequence reads: CASGPGAPGIQYF. The CDR3 DNA follows: TGTGCTAGTGGTCCGGGGGCGCCGGGCATTCAGTACTTC. The chain couples TRBV12-5 to TRBJ2-4; TRBD1 or TRBD2 may be the D gene (6 bases each). The CDR3 has 13 residues. V was pared by 5 bases and J by 9 bases, with 14 bases between. Germline V gene sequence: CDR1 LGHNT, CDR2 FRNRAP.

J is TRBJ2-2 and V is TRBV30; TRBD2 aligns across 10 bases. Germline assignment: CDR1 GTSNPN and CDR2 SVGIG (reference sequence). There are 14 residues in the CDR3. The V gene end was trimmed by 5 bases and the J gene end by 4 bases; junction bases not matched to a gene: 4. In DNA, the CDR3 is TGTGCCTGGGGAAGCGGGGGGGCCACCGGGGAGCTGTTTTTT. Residues: CAWGSGGATGELFF. Variable domain in full (rest from reference TRBV30 and TRBJ2-2): SQTIHQWPATLVQPVGSPLSLECTVEGTSNPNLYWYRQAAGRGLQLLFYSVGIGQISSEVPQNLSASRPQDRQFILSSKKLLLSDSGFYLCAWGSGGATGELFFGEGSRLTVL.

Here the CDR3 reads CASSLGAGAYEQYF. As DNA, the CDR3 is TGCGCCAGCAGCTTGGGAGCAGGGGCCTACGAGCAGTACTTC. This rearrangement joins TRBV5-1 to TRBJ2-7; perhaps TRBD1 as D (6 bases). The V gene's germline CDR1 is SGHRS and CDR2 YFSETQ. CDR3 length: 14 amino acids. Trimming took 0 bases from V and 2 from J, leaving 9 bases between them.

This chain joins TRBV4-3 and TRBJ1-2; 7 bases map to TRBD1. Trimming cost V 4 bases and J 0 bases; bases outside gene matches: 14. CDR3 length equals 18 residues. Germline V gene lookup returns CDR1 LGHNA and CDR2 YSLEER. CDR3 nucleotide sequence: TGCGCCAGCAGCCCGGGGGTACCGGGACAGATATCTAACTATGGCTACACCTTC. It codes for CASSPGVPGQISNYGYTF.

The rearrangement links TRBV5-5 to TRBJ1-1; TRBD1 might be the D (5 bases). Per the germline V gene, CDR1 is SGHKS and CDR2 is YYEKEE (reference sequence). V lost 4 bases and J 5 bases, leaving 12 bases between the germline ends. The CDR3 sequence is 13 residues long. CDR3 bases: TGTGCCAGCAGCCAGGGAGATTGGACTGAAGCTTTCTTT. Its translation is CASSQGDWTEAFF.

This rearrangement joins TRBV3-1 to TRBJ1-2, with D hard to call. Trimming pared 1 base from V and 6 bases from J, leaving 12 bases between. CDR3 size: 14 residues. Germline values: CDR1 LGHDT, CDR2 YNNKEL (reference sequence). CDR3 sequence reads: CASSQVSGSDGYTF. CDR3 nucleotides: TGTGCCAGCAGCCAAGTGTCGGGGTCGGATGGCTACACCTTC.

This clonotype was observed a handful of times. The rearrangement links TRBV7-3 to TRBJ2-2; D gene unclear. The germline V gene encodes CDR1 SGHTA and CDR2 FQGTGA. The CDR3 runs 14 residues. Trimming cost V 4 bases and J 7 bases, with 13 bases left between them. The CDR3: CASSYSSKVGELFF. The DNA for the CDR3 is TGTGCCAGCAGCTACAGTTCTAAGGTCGGGGAGCTGTTTTTT.

This clonotype was observed a few times. The gene calls are TRBV10-3 and TRBJ2-7; TRBD2 aligns across 7 bases. Germline V gives CDR1 ENHRY, CDR2 SYGVKD. V shed 3 bases, J shed 3 bases, and the junction held 5 bases outside the gene matches. This CDR3 is 14 amino acids long. In DNA, the CDR3 is TGTGCCATCAGTGAAGGGGCGGGGGACTACGAGCAGTACTTC. Translation gives CAISEGAGDYEQYF.

The table lists this clonotype with a few counts. V usage is TRBV4-3 and J usage is TRBJ1-2, with a tentative D call TRBD1 (5 bases). The V end lost 4 bases, the J end lost 8 bases, and 14 bases lay between the germline ends. CDR1 and CDR2 from the germline V gene are LGHNA and YSLEER. The CDR3 is 13 amino acids. The CDR3 DNA is TGCGCCAGCAGCCCGACAGCCGGCCGGGGCTACACCTTC. This encodes CASSPTAGRGYTF.

There are many counts of this clonotype. The rearrangement joins TRBV6-5 to TRBJ1-6, with 8 bases fitting TRBD1. V was pared by 8 bases and J by 6 bases, with 9 bases of the junction left unmatched. Per germline, CDR1 MNHEY and CDR2 SVGAGI. This CDR3 is built from 15 residues. The CDR3 loop is CASFLTGGINSPLHF. CDR3 nucleotide sequence: TGTGCCAGCTTCCTCACAGGGGGTATTAATTCACCCCTCCACTTT.

This clonotype was counted only a few times. This sequence joins TRBV12-3 or TRBV12-4 and TRBJ1-1; D unresolved. V lost 2 bases and J 8 bases, leaving 6 bases between the germline ends. The CDR3 contains 11 residues. The CDR3 loop reads CASSLRREAFF. The CDR3 DNA follows: TGTGCCAGCAGTTTACGCAGAGAAGCTTTCTTT.

The V and J genes are TRBV5-1 and TRBJ2-4, with D possibly being TRBD1 or TRBD2 (5 bases each). From germline, CDR1 is SGHRS and CDR2 YFSETQ. Deletions cut 0 bases from V and 5 bases from J, with 9 bases between. The CDR3 totals 14 residues. Here the CDR3 reads CASSLEGSQNIQYF. CDR3 coding DNA: TGCGCCAGCAGCTTGGAGGGGAGTCAAAACATTCAGTACTTC.

The chain employs TRBV12-3 or TRBV12-4 and TRBJ1-5; 9 bases agree with TRBD1. Trimming removed 7 bases from V and 2 bases from J; junction bases left unmatched: 12. This CDR3 is 17 amino acids long. This CDR3 is CASTVHRGLIGNQPQHF. CDR3 DNA: TGTGCCAGCACCGTTCACAGGGGGCTTATCGGCAATCAGCCCCAGCATTTT.

A few counts support this clonotype. This chain connects TRBV4-3 to TRBJ1-6, with D hard to call. This CDR3 is built from 16 residues. Trimming pared 1 base from V and 7 bases from J, leaving 14 bases between. CDR1 and CDR2 (germline): LGHNA, YSLEER. CDR3 protein: CASSQASQLGNSPLHF. The DNA for the CDR3 is TGCGCCAGCAGCCAAGCTTCCCAATTGGGAAATTCACCCCTCCACTTT.

This chain connects TRBV4-3 to TRBJ2-1; 14 bases align to TRBD2. The germline V gene encodes CDR1 LGHNA and CDR2 YSLEER. CDR3 length equals 20 residues. V was clipped by 2 bases and J by 9 bases; unmatched bases: 18. This CDR3 is CASSQRYPRLAGGQSVEQFF. Written as DNA, the CDR3 is TGCGCCAGCAGCCAAAGGTACCCGCGACTAGCGGGGGGGCAATCAGTTGAGCAGTTCTTC.

The V call is TRBV5-1, the J call TRBJ2-5, with 7 positions matching TRBD2. Per germline, CDR1 SGHRS and CDR2 YFSETQ. The CDR3 contains 13 residues. J lost 5 bases, V lost 4 bases, and 5 bases had no gene match. CDR3 region: CASSDGGLETQYF. DNA of the CDR3: TGCGCCAGCAGCGACGGGGGGTTGGAGACCCAGTACTTC.

This clonotype was seen repeatedly, ten times or more. The chain employs TRBV19 and TRBJ2-5; D unclear. Germline assignment: CDR1 LNHDA and CDR2 SQIVND (reference sequence). Trimming removed 1 base from V and 2 bases from J, with 2 bases in between. This CDR3 has 12 amino acids. The CDR3 here is CASSIGQETQYF. CDR3 coding DNA: TGTGCCAGTAGTATAGGTCAAGAGACCCAGTACTTC.

This clonotype has only a few counts. The chain is built from TRBV27 and TRBJ1-2; D gene unclear. Per the germline V gene, CDR1 is MNHEY and CDR2 is SMNVEV (reference sequence). The CDR3 extends over 15 amino acids. The germline V and J ends were trimmed by 1 base and 0 bases, with 9 bases remaining between them. The CDR3 region is CASSLYGGPNYGYTF. The CDR3 nucleotides read TGTGCCAGCAGTTTATATGGCGGTCCTAACTATGGCTACACCTTC.